This TCR beta chain comes out of a study of blood T cell repertoires in COVID-19. Deletions cut 4 bases from V and 7 bases from J, with 8 bases between. CDR3 length: 11 amino acids. Germline values: CDR1 SGHDT, CDR2 YYEEEE. Individuals aged about 18 to 89 years were recruited from 20 to 25 US areas. This table comes from immunoSEQ multiplex PCR, and its TCRdb copy is limited to in-frame clones, with some not included. The top ten clones hold around 9% of a sample with approximately 330,000 clones, approximately 89% of them seen once. The source material was PBMCs or T cells enriched from blood (not recorded which). The chain recombines TRBV5-6 with TRBJ1-1; D uncertain. This TCR came from a woman aged 25 to 39 who had recovered from COVID-19. The chain's CDR3 is CASSTGGEAFF. The CDR3 DNA reads TGTGCCAGCAGCACCGGAGGTGAAGCTTTCTTT.